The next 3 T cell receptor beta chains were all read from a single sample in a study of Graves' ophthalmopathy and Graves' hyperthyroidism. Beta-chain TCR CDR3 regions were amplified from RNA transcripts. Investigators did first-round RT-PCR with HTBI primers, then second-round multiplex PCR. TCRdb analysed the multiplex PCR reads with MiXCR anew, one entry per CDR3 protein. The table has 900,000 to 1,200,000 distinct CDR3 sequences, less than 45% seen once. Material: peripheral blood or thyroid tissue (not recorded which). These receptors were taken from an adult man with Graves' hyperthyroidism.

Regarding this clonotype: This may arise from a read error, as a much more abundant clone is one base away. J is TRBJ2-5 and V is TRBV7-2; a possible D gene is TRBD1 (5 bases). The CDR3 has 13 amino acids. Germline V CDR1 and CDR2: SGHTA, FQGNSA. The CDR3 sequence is CASGLSGSETQYF. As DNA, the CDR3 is TGTGCCAGCGGCTTGTCAGGGTCTGAGACCCAGTACTTC.

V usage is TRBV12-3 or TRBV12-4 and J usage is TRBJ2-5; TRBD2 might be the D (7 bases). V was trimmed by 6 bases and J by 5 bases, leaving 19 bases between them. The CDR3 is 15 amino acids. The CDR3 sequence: CASSLGGAVAETQYF. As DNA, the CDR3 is TGTGCCAGCAGCCTAGGGGGGGCAGTCGCGGAGACCCAGTACTTC.

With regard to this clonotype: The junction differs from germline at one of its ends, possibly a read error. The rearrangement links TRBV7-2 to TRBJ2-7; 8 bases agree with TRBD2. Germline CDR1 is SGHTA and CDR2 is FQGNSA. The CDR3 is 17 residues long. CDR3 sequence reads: CASSLAPRLANPDEQDF. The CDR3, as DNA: TGTGCCAGCAGCTTAGCGCCCCGACTAGCGAATCCGGACGAGCAGGACTTC.